The text below deals with one T cell receptor (beta chain). Its cognate antigen is unknown. Each donor gave one heparinised blood draw averaging around 0.12 L. A sort by CD45RO/CCR7/CD25/CD127/CD95/CD27 yielded CD4+ naive, central memory, regulatory and stem cell-like memory cells. V shed 6 bases and J shed 2 bases, with 16 bases lying between them. The CDR3 is 15 amino acids. CDR1 and CDR2 from the germline V gene are MDHEN and SYDVKM. This sample was taken from a study of beta chain features in type 1 diabetes. Findings and limits, study-wide: People with Type 1 diabetes carried modestly yet significantly shorter TCRB CDR3s in all four CD4+ subsets.

Sequenced material consisted of expressed TCRB transcripts (all of the isolated RNA was reverse transcribed). TCRdb's table, derived via immunoSEQ multiplex PCR, lists solely in-frame clones and lacks some. Of 400,000 to 500,000 clones listed, over 11% are singletons. Specimen: naive CD4+ T cells from blood. The clonotype originates from a man aged 30-40 years in good health. The J gene is TRBJ1-2, the V gene TRBV28; D is possibly TRBD1 (6 bases). The CDR3 reads CASRRGGRSNYGYTF. CDR3 nucleotides: TGTGCCAGCAGACGCGGGGGGCGTAGCAACTATGGCTACACCTTC.